The 27 T cell receptor beta chains reported below all come from one sample, sequenced in a study of identical twins. Using its own MiXCR run on the 5' RACE reads, TCRdb lists one record per CDR3 protein. This sample carries 410,000 or so distinct CDR3 sequences, around 20% of them seen once, and the ten largest clones take 12%. The sample consisted of naive T cells sorted from blood. These TCRs come from a man aged 50 or older in good health.

This clonotype was recorded at least ten times. The V call is TRBV7-9, the J call TRBJ2-1, with 8 nucleotides matching TRBD1. CDR3 length: 17 residues. J gave up 0 bases and V 1 base, and 5 bases lay outside the gene matches. CDR1 and CDR2 from the germline V gene are SEHNR and FQNEAQ (reference sequence). This CDR3 reads CASSLVGGQASYNEQFF. The DNA for the CDR3 is TGTGCCAGCAGCTTAGTCGGGGGACAGGCCTCCTACAATGAGCAGTTCTTC.

There are many counts of this clonotype. The chain is built from TRBV4-1 and TRBJ1-1; a possible D gene is TRBD1 (6 bases). The V end lost 2 bases, the J end lost 1 base, and 29 bases lay between the germline ends. The CDR3 has 21 amino acids. The germline V gene has CDR1 MGHRA and CDR2 YSYEKL. CDR3 coding DNA: TGCGCCAGCAGCCAACAAAAGGTTGGCCCCCCTCCTAGGACAGAGAACACTGAAGCTTTCTTT. This gives the protein CASSQQKVGPPPRTENTEAFF.

This clonotype showed up many times. V is TRBV20-1 and J is TRBJ2-1; 9 nucleotides match TRBD1. The CDR3 has 14 amino acids. The germline V gene encodes CDR1 DFQATT and CDR2 SNEGSKA (reference sequence). Trimming at V came to 6 bases and at J to 6 bases, leaving 9 bases not matched to a gene. The CDR3 sequence: CSAKQGAWVNEQFF. CDR3 coding DNA: TGCAGTGCCAAACAGGGGGCGTGGGTCAATGAGCAGTTCTTC.

This chain connects TRBV10-3 to TRBJ2-7; maybe TRBD2 (6 bases). With 6 bases removed from V and 1 base from J, the gap between germline ends came to 13 bases. The CDR3 consists of 14 residues. Germline values: CDR1 ENHRY, CDR2 SYGVKD. In DNA form, the CDR3 reads TGTGCCATCAGCGTAGGAGGGCAGTCCTACGAGCAGTACTTC. Translated: CAISVGGQSYEQYF.

The chain uses TRBV6-2 or TRBV6-3 and TRBJ1-5; D may be TRBD1 (5 bases). The ends were cut back, 2 bases at V and 12 bases at J, with 14 bases in the middle. The CDR3 totals 13 residues. The V gene's germline CDR1 is MNHEY and CDR2 SVGEGT. The CDR3 DNA reads TGTGCCAGCAGTTACGGGCCCAAGGGGCTCCAGCATTTT. It yields the protein CASSYGPKGLQHF.

In its sample, this clonotype was seen a few times. The chain couples TRBV6-2 or TRBV6-3 to TRBJ2-7, with D unresolved. The germline gives CDR1 MNHEY, CDR2 SVGEGT. V was clipped by 5 bases and J by 0 bases, with 14 bases between them. The CDR3 covers 15 residues. The CDR3 protein is CASSAFQRTSYEQYF. The CDR3 region has the DNA TGTGCCAGCAGTGCCTTCCAGCGAACCTCCTACGAGCAGTACTTC.

This clonotype occurred many times. This chain connects TRBV20-1 to TRBJ2-1; tentatively, D is TRBD2 (5 bases). CDR3 length: 11 residues. Germline CDR1 and CDR2: DFQATT and SNEGSKA (reference sequence). V lost 3 bases and J lost 8, with 8 bases in between. CDR3 nucleotides: TGCAGTGCTAGCGTGAGGGATGAGCAGTTCTTC. This gives the protein CSASVRDEQFF.

The chain joins TRBV5-5 to TRBJ2-1; TRBD2 matches 12 bases. This CDR3 region has 15 residues. In germline, CDR1 is SGHKS, CDR2 YYEKEE (reference sequence). V lost 0 bases to trimming and J lost 12 bases; unmatched junction nucleotides: 7. In DNA, the CDR3 is TGTGCCAGCAGCTTGGACCTAGCGGGGGGGCGGGGGCAGTTCTTC. Translating it yields CASSLDLAGGRGQFF. Using reference TRBV5-5 and TRBJ2-1 for the parts outside the CDR3, the full variable domain is DAGVTQSPTHLIKTRGQQVTLRCSPISGHKSVSWYQQVLGQGPQFIFQYYEKEERGRGNFPDRFSARQFPNYSSELNVNALLLGDSALYLCASSLDLAGGRGQFFGPGTRLTVL.

This clonotype was recorded a few times. The J gene is TRBJ2-1, the V gene TRBV27, with 10 nucleotides matching TRBD2. Germline values: CDR1 MNHEY, CDR2 SMNVEV (reference sequence). The V segment lost 6 bases and the J segment 9 bases; nucleotides outside the gene matches: 14. The CDR3 covers 16 residues. CDR3 amino acids: CASSRTSGSEEGEQFF. The CDR3, as DNA: TGTGCCAGCAGCCGGACTAGCGGATCCGAGGAGGGTGAGCAGTTCTTC.

There are a few counts of this clonotype. V usage is TRBV7-2 and J usage is TRBJ2-1; 7 positions match TRBD2. This CDR3 is built from 15 residues. With V trimmed by 1 base and J by 4 bases, 4 bases remained unmatched. Germline V CDR1 and CDR2: SGHTA, FQGNSA. This chain's CDR3 is CASSLGGLGYNEQFF. The CDR3 DNA sequence: TGTGCCAGCAGCTTAGGTGGACTAGGGTACAATGAGCAGTTCTTC. The full variable domain, in which reference TRBV7-2 and TRBJ2-1 provide the parts outside the CDR3, is GAGVSQSPSNKVTEKGKDVELRCDPISGHTALYWYRQSLGQGLEFLIYFQGNSAPDKSGLPSDRFSAERTGGSVSTLTIQRTQQEDSAVYLCASSLGGLGYNEQFFGPGTRLTVL.

This clonotype was recorded many times. The chain couples TRBV20-1 to TRBJ2-7; D possibly uses TRBD1 or TRBD2 (5 bases each). Deletions cut 0 bases from V and 0 bases from J, with 12 bases between. This CDR3 spans 15 amino acids. CDR1 is DFQATT and CDR2 is SNEGSKA in the germline V gene (reference sequence). CDR3 amino acids: CSARDRAGSSYEQYF. DNA for the CDR3: TGCAGTGCTAGAGATCGAGCAGGGAGCTCCTACGAGCAGTACTTC.

This clonotype was seen at least ten times. The chain combines TRBV3-1 with TRBJ2-7; TRBD2 aligns across 7 bases. The junction had 7 bases not matched to a gene; V was cut back by 5 bases and J by 3 bases. The CDR3 length is 14 residues. Germline-derived CDR1 and CDR2 are LGHDT and YNNKEL (reference sequence). CDR3 in amino acids: CASSRREIGYEQYF. As DNA, the CDR3 is TGTGCCAGCAGCAGGCGGGAGATTGGCTACGAGCAGTACTTC.

The gene calls are TRBV4-1 and TRBJ2-2; D is perhaps TRBD1 (5 bases). The germline V gene encodes CDR1 MGHRA and CDR2 YSYEKL. Trimming left V 1 base short and J 6 bases short, with 12 bases between. The CDR3 has 15 residues. Written as DNA, the CDR3 is TGCGCCAGCAGCCAAGTATCTAGGGGTGCCGGGGAGCTGTTTTTT. Its translation is CASSQVSRGAGELFF.

CDR3 sequence reads: CASSNGAGANEKLFF. CDR3 DNA: TGTGCCAGCAGCAATGGGGCAGGGGCTAATGAAAAACTGTTTTTT. The J gene is TRBJ1-4, the V gene TRBV4-2; a possible D gene is TRBD1 (6 bases). The germline V gene encodes CDR1 LGHNA and CDR2 YNFKEQ. The CDR3 is 15 residues long. V gave up 5 bases and J gave up 3 bases, with 13 bases separating them.

This clonotype came up many times. The chain joins TRBV5-1 to TRBJ2-1; 10 nucleotides align to TRBD2. The CDR3 has 15 amino acids. The ends lost 1 base at V and 4 bases at J; junction bases unmatched: 2. Germline CDR1 is SGHRS and CDR2 is YFSETQ. CDR3 sequence reads: CASSLRTSGYNEQFF. The CDR3 nucleotides are TGCGCCAGCAGCTTGCGGACTAGCGGATACAATGAGCAGTTCTTC.

This clonotype was observed a handful of times. The chain links TRBV7-2 to TRBJ2-5; tentative D call: TRBD2 (6 bases). The germline V gene encodes CDR1 SGHTA and CDR2 FQGNSA. The CDR3 consists of 15 residues. Trimming cost V 3 bases and J 9 bases, with 20 bases left between them. The CDR3 protein is CASSLEGLTAGAQYF. The CDR3 DNA is TGTGCCAGCAGCTTGGAGGGTCTCACCGCCGGGGCCCAGTACTTC.

The table lists this clonotype with a few counts. The chain recombines TRBV20-1 with TRBJ2-7; the D gene could be TRBD1 or TRBD2 (5 bases each). The germline V gene has CDR1 DFQATT and CDR2 SNEGSKA (reference sequence). The CDR3 extends over 12 amino acids. Trimming pared 7 bases from V and 4 bases from J, leaving 14 bases between. CDR3 amino acids: CSGSGREYEQYF. As DNA, the CDR3 is TGCAGTGGGTCCGGCAGGGAGTACGAGCAGTACTTC.

This chain joins TRBV11-2 and TRBJ2-1, with D perhaps matching TRBD1 (6 bases). In germline, CDR1 is SGHAT, CDR2 FQNNGV. The CDR3 spans 13 residues. Trimming removed 5 bases from V and 5 bases from J, with 10 bases in between. For the CDR3, the DNA is TGTGCCAGCAGCCAGGACAGAAACAATGAGCAGTTCTTC. Translated: CASSQDRNNEQFF. The full variable domain, completed using reference TRBV11-2 and TRBJ2-1, is EAGVAQSPRYKIIEKRQSVAFWCNPISGHATLYWYQQILGQGPKLLIQFQNNGVVDDSQLPKDRFSAERLKGVDSTLKIQPAKLEDSAVYLCASSQDRNNEQFFGPGTRLTVL.

This clonotype showed up many times. The rearrangement uses TRBV20-1 and TRBJ1-6; possibly TRBD1 for D (6 bases). CDR3 length: 17 residues. Germline V gene lookup returns CDR1 DFQATT and CDR2 SNEGSKA (reference sequence). The V gene lost 0 bases and the J gene lost 6 bases, with 18 bases spanning the gap. The DNA of the CDR3 is TGCAGTGCTAGAGATCTACAGGGACTATCTCTTAATTCACCCCTCCACTTT. This translates into CSARDLQGLSLNSPLHF.

Note on this clonotype: A single base separates this from a much larger clone, so it may be a read error. V gene TRBV5-1 combines with J gene TRBJ2-5; D not resolved. The CDR3 is 14 residues long. Germline CDR1 SGHRS, CDR2 YFSETQ. The chain's CDR3 is CASSLEGLQEPQYF. Here the CDR3 DNA reads TGCGCCAGCAGCTTGGAAGGCTTACAAGAGCCCCAGTACTTC. The variable domain in full, completed from reference TRBV5-1 and TRBJ2-5, reads KAGVTQTPRYLIKTRGQQVTLSCSPISGHRSVSWYQQTPGQGLQFLFEYFSETQRNKGNFPGRFSGRQFSNSRSEMNVSTLELGDSALYLCASSLEGLQEPQYFGPGTRLLVL.

This clonotype has more than one count but fewer than ten. As DNA, the CDR3 is TGTGCCACCAGCAGAGATCGGACCACTAGCGGGAAATATCAGTTCTTC. This encodes CATSRDRTTSGKYQFF. The chain is built from TRBV15 and TRBJ2-1, with 10 bases matching TRBD2. Germline V gives CDR1 LNHNV, CDR2 YYDKDF (reference sequence). V was pared by 0 bases and J by 13 bases, with 12 bases of the junction left unmatched. CDR3 length equals 16 residues.

The table lists this clonotype with a few counts. This chain uses TRBV20-1 with TRBJ1-1; maybe TRBD1 (6 bases). The V end was cut by 3 bases, the J end by 4 bases, with 12 bases between. Looked up from germline, CDR1 is DFQATT and CDR2 is SNEGSKA (reference sequence). The CDR3 runs to 13 residues. The CDR3 DNA sequence: TGCAGTGCTAGGGGAGGGGGGACCACTGAAGCTTTCTTT. It translates to CSARGGGTTEAFF.

V gene TRBV6-5 combines with J gene TRBJ2-2; D may match TRBD1 or TRBD2 (5 bases each). Germline values: CDR1 MNHEY, CDR2 SVGAGI. The CDR3 runs 15 residues. V was shortened by 2 bases and J by 4 bases, with 11 bases between the two germline ends. DNA for the CDR3: TGTGCCAGCAGTTACCTGGGACGGTTCACCGGGGAGCTGTTTTTT. Residues: CASSYLGRFTGELFF.

Ten or more counts support this clonotype. The V and J genes are TRBV20-1 and TRBJ2-5, with TRBD1 identical over 11 bases. This CDR3 comprises 18 residues. Looked up from germline, CDR1 is DFQATT and CDR2 is SNEGSKA (reference sequence). The junction had 14 bases not matched to a gene; V was cut back by 3 bases and J by 2 bases. This CDR3 is CSASTPVIRDRGQETQYF. The DNA for the CDR3 is TGCAGTGCTAGCACGCCCGTGATCCGGGACAGGGGGCAAGAGACCCAGTACTTC.

The rearrangement uses TRBV20-1 and TRBJ2-3, with 9 bases lining up with TRBD1. V shed 7 bases and J 4 bases; nucleotides not matched to a gene: 6. The germline CDR1 and CDR2 sequences are DFQATT and SNEGSKA (reference sequence). The CDR3 is 13 amino acids. The CDR3 DNA sequence: TGCAGTGTCGGACAGGGGAAAGCAGATACGCAGTATTTT. It specifies CSVGQGKADTQYF.

This clonotype was detected many times. V usage is TRBV12-3 or TRBV12-4 and J usage is TRBJ1-1; no clear D. This CDR3 region has 16 residues. Trimming removed 7 bases at V and 4 bases at J, with 22 bases between. This CDR3 reads CASTSLGALRVTEAFF. The CDR3 coding sequence is TGTGCCAGCACTAGCCTAGGCGCCCTGAGGGTCACTGAAGCTTTCTTT.

This clonotype has ten or more counts. The chain is built from TRBV6-5 and TRBJ2-3; weak D call: TRBD1 (6 bases). Germline V gene data show CDR1 as MNHEY and CDR2 as SVGAGI. There are 17 residues in the CDR3. Trimming removed 0 bases at V and 0 bases at J, with 13 bases between. CDR3 sequence: CASSYSWDTSSTDTQYF. CDR3 nucleotides: TGTGCCAGCAGTTACTCATGGGACACTTCTAGCACAGATACGCAGTATTTT.